This T cell receptor beta chain was captured by sequencing in a study of blood T cell repertoires in COVID-19. Looking at the study overall: Whether acute or convalescent, the COVID-19 samples came from the United States, Italy and Spain. PBMCs, B-cell-depleted T cells, or T cells provided the cDNA or gDNA that made up the material.

Sequenced by immunoSEQ multiplex PCR; TCRdb stores in-frame clones only, minus some. The sample holds about 220,000 clones; around 83% are singletons and the top ten take roughly 5.1%. Germline lookup yields CDR1 SGHTA and CDR2 FQGNSA. Between the trimmed V and J ends, which lost 5 bases and 0 bases, there was a span of 11 bases. The CDR3 is made up of 15 amino acids. This chain connects TRBV7-2 to TRBJ1-5; possibly TRBD1 for D (6 bases). The sequenced sample was peripheral blood. This TCR was sampled from a woman aged 70 to 79 with COVID-19, enrolled during active disease. The CDR3 region is CASSLYRASNQPQHF. The CDR3 coding sequence is TGTGCCAGCAGCCTGTACAGGGCTAGCAATCAGCCCCAGCATTTT. Using reference TRBV7-2 and TRBJ1-5 for the parts outside the CDR3, the full variable domain is GAGVSQSPSNKVTEKGKDVELRCDPISGHTALYWYRQSLGQGLEFLIYFQGNSAPDKSGLPSDRFSAERTGGSVSTLTIQRTQQEDSAVYLCASSLYRASNQPQHFGDGTRLSIL.